The 20 T cell receptor beta chains reported below all come from one sample, sequenced in a study of regulatory T cells in long-lasting Graves disease. Investigators prepared the TCR beta libraries by applying iRepertoire HTBI primers and Arm-PCR of CDR3 regions. TCRdb re-called the multiplex PCR reads through MiXCR, storing one row per CDR3 protein. The table records 350,000 to 500,000 distinct CDR3 sequences, 14% of them present only once. Regarding time point: newly diagnosed GD, antithyroid drugs for less than 3 months. RNA isolated from PBMCs was used to make the TCR library. These records were also assigned to another study, of T cells in Graves' hyperthyroidism and ophthalmopathy.

The input for sequencing was peripheral blood mononuclear cells (PBMCs), taken at new diagnosis, from a patient treated with antithyroid drugs. Receptor source: a woman aged 45-59 years with Graves disease.

This clonotype was seen at least ten times. At one end the junction does not follow the germline gene, possibly because of a read error. The chain couples TRBV5-5 to TRBJ2-7; no reliable D call. This CDR3 has 11 residues. The germline gives CDR1 SGHKS, CDR2 YYEKEE (reference sequence). CDR3 coding DNA: TGCGCCAGCAGCTGGGAAGTCGAGCAGTACTTC. Translating gives CASSWEVEQYF.

This clonotype was recorded many times. The CDR3 loop is CASSLADSSYEQYF. CDR3 nucleotides: TGTGCCAGCAGCTTAGCGGACAGCTCCTACGAGCAGTACTTC. V and J are TRBV13 and TRBJ2-7; possible D gene TRBD1, 6 bases. CDR3 length: 14 residues. V dropped 1 base and J dropped 0 bases, with 7 bases sitting between them. Looked up from germline, CDR1 is PRHDT and CDR2 is FYEKMQ (reference sequence).

The rearrangement uses TRBV29-1 and TRBJ2-2, with TRBD2 matching 9 bases. CDR3 length: 14 residues. From germline, CDR1 is SQVTM and CDR2 ANQGSEA. With 7 bases clipped from V and 5 bases from J, the junction kept 8 bases outside the gene matches. DNA of the CDR3: TGCAGCGCACTGGCGGGAGGGCGGACCGGGGAGCTGTTTTTT. Its protein product is CSALAGGRTGELFF.

This clonotype was observed many times. The CDR3 sequence: CASSLGQGSDGYTF. Written as DNA, the CDR3 is TGCGCCAGCAGCTTGGGACAGGGATCTGATGGCTACACCTTC. This chain joins TRBV5-1 and TRBJ1-2, with TRBD1 matching 7 bases. The CDR3 is 14 residues long. Germline V gene data show CDR1 as SGHRS and CDR2 as YFSETQ. With V trimmed by 0 bases and J by 6 bases, 5 bases remained unmatched.

This clonotype was found many times. The chain is built from TRBV2 and TRBJ2-3, with D unresolved. In germline, CDR1 is SNHLY, CDR2 FYNNEI. CDR3 length equals 16 residues. The V gene lost 0 bases and the J gene lost 6 bases, with 16 bases spanning the gap. In DNA form, the CDR3 reads TGTGCCAGCAGTGAAGCGCAGCAGTCGGTGGGGGATACGCAGTATTTT. Translating gives CASSEAQQSVGDTQYF.

V usage is TRBV10-3 and J usage is TRBJ1-6; D is ambiguous. V was pared by 0 bases and J by 7 bases, with 13 bases between. The V gene's germline CDR1 is ENHRY and CDR2 SYGVKD. This CDR3 region has 16 residues. CDR3 loop: CAISESRSGANSPLHF. The CDR3 bases are TGTGCCATCAGTGAGTCGAGGTCGGGTGCGAATTCACCCCTCCACTTT.

Regarding this clonotype: A much larger clone is a single base away; this may be a read error. J is TRBJ2-7 and V is TRBV12-3 or TRBV12-4; 14 bases match TRBD2. The CDR3 totals 16 residues. V shed 5 bases and J 7 bases; nucleotides not matched to a gene: 10. CDR3 sequence reads: CASSPRGLAGVNEQYF. CDR3 bases: TGTGCCAGCAGTCCCAGGGGACTAGCGGGAGTCAATGAGCAGTACTTC.

In its sample, this clonotype was seen many times. This chain uses TRBV7-2 with TRBJ1-5; D remains ambiguous. This CDR3 has 13 amino acids. Germline lookup yields CDR1 SGHTA and CDR2 FQGNSA. Trimming shortened V by 5 bases and J by 7 bases, and 12 bases separated the two germline ends. CDR3 in amino acids: CASSPTVVQPQHF. CDR3 nucleotides: TGTGCCAGCAGCCCGACCGTCGTGCAGCCCCAGCATTTT.

There are a few counts of this clonotype. J is TRBJ2-7 and V is TRBV6-2 or TRBV6-3, with D possibly being TRBD1 (6 bases). The V gene's germline CDR1 is MNHEY and CDR2 SVGEGT. The CDR3 has 14 amino acids. V lost 2 bases and J lost 3, with 11 bases in between. The CDR3: CASSYGGRVYEQYF. The CDR3 DNA follows: TGTGCCAGCAGTTACGGGGGCAGGGTCTACGAGCAGTACTTC.

Comment on this clonotype: This could be a read error, since a much larger clone is one nucleotide away. The chain uses TRBV6-2 or TRBV6-3 and TRBJ1-1; TRBD1 matches at 7 bases. Germline CDR1 is MNHEY and CDR2 is SVGEGT. This CDR3 has 14 amino acids. This CDR3 reads CVSSGTGASTEAFF. In nucleotides, the CDR3 is TGTGTCAGCAGTGGAACAGGGGCCTCCACTGAAGCTTTCTTT.

This clonotype showed up many times. The rearrangement uses TRBV7-9 and TRBJ2-7, with D possibly called TRBD1 or TRBD2 (5 bases each). Germline-derived CDR1 and CDR2 are SEHNR and FQNEAQ (reference sequence). Trimming removed 6 bases at V and 1 base at J, with 16 bases between. This CDR3 region has 15 residues. CDR3 sequence reads: CASSKDSTASYEQYF. The CDR3 bases are TGTGCCAGCAGTAAGGACTCGACAGCTTCCTACGAGCAGTACTTC. The variable domain in full, with the rest retrieved from reference TRBV7-9 and TRBJ2-7, is DTGVSQNPRHKITKRGQNVTFRCDPISEHNRLYWYRQTLGQGPEFLTYFQNEAQLEKSRLLSDRFSAERPKGSFSTLEIQRTEQGDSAMYLCASSKDSTASYEQYFGPGTRLTVT.

The chain uses TRBV6-1 and TRBJ2-7, with D uncertain. V lost 7 bases, J lost 3 bases, and 7 bases lay in between. The CDR3 runs to 11 residues. Germline CDR1 reads MNHNS; CDR2 reads SASEGT. For the CDR3, the DNA is TGTGCCAGCAAAGAATTCTACGAGCAGTACTTC. Amino acids: CASKEFYEQYF.

The chain uses TRBV3-1 and TRBJ1-2; D might be TRBD1 (6 bases). The germline gives CDR1 LGHDT, CDR2 YNNKEL (reference sequence). The V end lost 2 bases, the J end lost 4 bases, and 8 bases lay between the germline ends. The CDR3 contains 13 residues. CDR3 sequence (DNA): TGTGCCAGCAGCCAATACAGGGCCTATGGCTACACCTTC. Its translation is CASSQYRAYGYTF.

This chain connects TRBV2 to TRBJ1-2; D gene uncertain. The germline CDR1 and CDR2 sequences are SNHLY and FYNNEI. Trimming pared 7 bases from V and 6 bases from J, leaving 9 bases between. CDR3 length: 11 amino acids. The CDR3 DNA follows: TGTGCCAGCACCGACTGGGATGGCTACACCTTC. As protein: CASTDWDGYTF.

This clonotype has more than one count but fewer than ten. The CDR3 protein is CASSVGHYTYNEQFF. For the CDR3, the DNA is TGTGCCAGCAGCGTAGGTCACTACACCTACAATGAGCAGTTCTTC. V gene TRBV9 combines with J gene TRBJ2-1; D gene unclear. Germline CDR1 SGDLS, CDR2 YYNGEE. The V end lost 0 bases, the J end lost 2 bases, and 9 bases lay between the germline ends. The CDR3 has 15 residues.

This clonotype was detected many times. The CDR3: CATSDLTSGNQETQYF. In nucleotides, the CDR3 is TGTGCCACCAGTGATTTGACTAGCGGGAACCAAGAGACCCAGTACTTC. The J gene is TRBJ2-5, the V gene TRBV24-1; 10 bases align to TRBD2. V dropped 0 bases and J dropped 0; count of bases not matched to a gene: 0. Germline-derived CDR1 and CDR2 are KGHDR and SFDVKD. The length of the CDR3 is 16 residues.

At least ten counts were recorded for this clonotype. This chain links TRBV12-3 or TRBV12-4 with TRBJ2-5, with no clear D. V was cut by 1 base and J by 5 bases, with 8 bases left in between. This CDR3 contains 13 residues. CDR3 region: CASSLVERETQYF. CDR3 nucleotides: TGTGCCAGCAGTTTAGTAGAACGGGAGACCCAGTACTTC.

This clonotype was seen many times. The V call is TRBV5-1, the J call TRBJ2-7; 8 bases are shared with TRBD1. V lost 4 bases and J lost 6; bases outside the gene matches: 15. Per germline, CDR1 SGHRS and CDR2 YFSETQ. This CDR3 has 16 amino acids. CDR3 in DNA: TGCGCCAGCAGCGTGACGATAAACTCAGGGGGCGGCGAGCAGTACTTC. Its protein is CASSVTINSGGGEQYF.

This clonotype was picked up many times. V gene TRBV7-9 combines with J gene TRBJ2-1, with TRBD1 matching over 9 bases. This CDR3 has 15 residues. Germline V CDR1 and CDR2: SEHNR, FQNEAQ (reference sequence). The V segment lost 5 bases and the J segment 5 bases; nucleotides outside the gene matches: 7. The CDR3 bases are TGTGCCAGCAGCAATGGGACAGGGCTTAACAATGAGCAGTTCTTC. Its protein is CASSNGTGLNNEQFF.

This clonotype was recorded many times. The chain is built from TRBV7-2 and TRBJ1-1, with TRBD1 matching over 7 bases. Trimming removed 3 bases from V and 7 bases from J; junction bases left unmatched: 5. The length of the CDR3 is 13 residues. The germline gives CDR1 SGHTA, CDR2 FQGNSA. CDR3 in amino acids: CASSLTRDSEAFF. The CDR3 nucleotides read TGTGCCAGCAGCTTGACGAGGGACAGTGAAGCTTTCTTT.